This is a list of T cell receptor beta chains from one sample in a study of cytomegalovirus exposure and HLA in healthy donors. This table comes from immunoSEQ multiplex PCR, and its TCRdb copy is limited to in-frame clones, with some not included. Among tens of thousands of clones listed, around 78% were seen once. The sequencing sample was made of PBMCs. The receptors originated from a man aged 35-49 years in good health and CMV-seronegative. CDR3s include the opening cysteine and the closing phenylalanine or tryptophan. The D gene is left open where the match is weak. The size entry is marked missing in some rows and otherwise reads once, few, many or a size class.

d_gene	abundance	v_gene	j_gene	CDR3nt	CDR3aa
.	.	TRBV27	TRBJ2-6	TGTGCCAGCAGTTTAAGCTACATGGGACGGGACATACTCCCAGGGGCCAACGTCCTGACTTTC	CASSLSYMGRDILPGANVLTF
TRBD1	.	TRBV29-1	TRBJ2-7	TGCAGCGTTAAGACAGGGACCTACGAGCAGTACTTC	CSVKTGTYEQYF
TRBD2	.	TRBV5-4	TRBJ2-1	TGTGCCAGCAGAGCGGGGACTAGCAAAGGTGGTGAGCAGTTCTTC	CASRAGTSKGGEQFF
TRBD1	.	TRBV10-3	TRBJ1-1	TGTGCCAGCAGTCAGGACAGGCATGGTACTGAAGCTTTCTTT	CASSQDRHGTEAFF
.	.	TRBV18	TRBJ2-2	TGTGCCAGCTCACCACTTGGACGGGGAATCAACACCGGGGAGCTGTTTTTT	CASSPLGRGINTGELFF
TRBD2	.	TRBV6-5	TRBJ2-3	TGTGCCAGCAGTTCCCCGGGACTAGGAGGAGATACGCAGTATTTT	CASSSPGLGGDTQYF
.	.	TRBV5-6	TRBJ2-7	TGTGCCAGCAGCTTGGGTTGGGGCAACTACGAGCAGTACTTC	CASSLGWGNYEQYF
.	.	TRBV28	TRBJ2-1	TGTGCCAGCACCCTGGAGGGGATTGAGCAGTTCTTC	CASTLEGIEQFF
.	.	TRBV7-8	TRBJ2-2	TGTGCCAGCAGTCCGACCGGAACAAGGGGGACCGGGGAGCTGTTTTTT	CASSPTGTRGTGELFF
.	.	TRBV25-1	TRBJ2-5	TGTGCAGCAGTGAACCGGGAAAAGGGGACCCAGTACTTC	CAAVNREKGTQYF
.	once	TRBV13	TRBJ2-7	TGTGCCAGCAGCCGGGGTAGATCCTACGAGCAGTACTTC	CASSRGRSYEQYF
TRBD1	.	TRBV2	TRBJ2-2	TGTGCCAGCAGTGAAGGACAGGGCAACACCGGGGAGCTGTTTTTT	CASSEGQGNTGELFF
TRBD1	.	TRBV6-6	TRBJ1-4	TGTGCCAGCAGTGGGGCGGACAGGGGGCGTGAAAAACTGTTTTTT	CASSGADRGREKLFF
.	.	TRBV2	TRBJ1-1	TGTGCCAGCAGTGCCCAGGGTAACACTGAAGCTTTCTTT	CASSAQGNTEAFF
.	once	TRBV6-5	TRBJ1-2	TGTGCCAGCAGTGGGCCGGCAGCACCCGTCTTC	CASSGPAAPVF
.	.	TRBV6-5	TRBJ2-1	TGTGCCAGCAGTCCCCCGGGGGGCCCTTTCAATGAGCAGTTCTTC	CASSPPGGPFNEQFF
.	.	TRBV19	TRBJ2-1	TGTGCAAGAAGATCGGCGGGACGGTACTCCTACAATGAGCAGTTCTTC	CARRSAGRYSYNEQFF
TRBD1	.	TRBV7-9	TRBJ2-2	TGTTCCAGCAGCCACCGGGACAGGGGTACAACCGGGGAGCTGTTTTTT	CSSSHRDRGTTGELFF
TRBD2	.	TRBV5-1	TRBJ2-3	TGCGCCAGCAGCTCACTAGCGGGGTGGGCAGATACGCAGTATTTT	CASSSLAGWADTQYF
.	.	TRBV28	TRBJ1-6	TGTGCCAGCAGCGCCCGCACTTATAATTCACCCCTCCACTTT	CASSARTYNSPLHF
.	.	TRBV11-2	TRBJ2-2	TGTGCCAGCAGCTTATTGGGGGGGGGCCACGGGGAGCTGTTTTTT	CASSLLGGGHGELFF
.	.	TRBV5-6	TRBJ1-3	TGTGCCAGCAGCTGGAGCGGGGAGGGCCCTGGAAACACCATATATTTT	CASSWSGEGPGNTIYF
TRBD1	few	TRBV5-6	TRBJ2-7	TGTGCCAGCAGCTTAGGGACAGGGGGTTACGAGCAGTACTTC	CASSLGTGGYEQYF
TRBD1	.	TRBV7-9	TRBJ2-2	TGTGCCAGCAGCTCGGGCGCCGGGACAGGGAACACCGGGGAGCTGTTTTTT	CASSSGAGTGNTGELFF